These 5 T cell receptor beta chains share one sample of origin, sequenced in a study of identical twins. TCRdb processed the 5' RACE reads anew with MiXCR; each CDR3 protein has one entry. The data show 600,000 to 700,000 distinct CDR3 sequences, with around 20% seen just once and 4% to 5.5% held by the top ten. The same sample was also studied in work on T cells expressing NK-cell markers.

Sequenced material: PBMCs. Source of these receptors: a woman younger than 35 in good health.

The chain is built from TRBV20-1 and TRBJ2-1; a weak D match, TRBD2 (5 bases). Per the germline V gene, CDR1 is DFQATT and CDR2 is SNEGSKA (reference sequence). Trimming took off 3 bases at V and 7 bases at J, with 13 bases between the two ends. CDR3 length: 13 amino acids. CDR3: CSASGRAINEQFF. The CDR3 DNA sequence: TGCAGTGCTAGTGGGCGGGCCATTAATGAGCAGTTCTTC.

This clonotype was seen ten or more times. The genes are TRBV12-3 or TRBV12-4 and TRBJ2-1; weak D call: TRBD2 (5 bases). This CDR3 region has 12 residues. Deletions cut 3 bases from V and 6 bases from J, with 6 bases between. CDR3 DNA: TGTGCCAGCAGTTTTAGCGCCAATGAGCAGTTCTTC. Protein sequence: CASSFSANEQFF.

This rearrangement joins TRBV27 to TRBJ1-1; unclear D gene. The CDR3 loop spans 13 amino acids. Trimming left V 4 bases short and J 1 base short, with 7 bases between. Germline CDR1 MNHEY, CDR2 SMNVEV (reference sequence). CDR3 amino acids: CASSWNWNTEAFF. Written as DNA, the CDR3 is TGTGCCAGCAGTTGGAACTGGAACACTGAAGCTTTCTTT.

The J gene is TRBJ2-3, the V gene TRBV5-1, with TRBD2 as a possible D gene (6 bases). V was cut by 7 bases and J by 0 bases, with 12 bases left in between. This CDR3 contains 14 residues. The germline CDR1 and CDR2 sequences are SGHRS and YFSETQ. The DNA of the CDR3 is TGCGCCAGCCGATCTAGCGTTAGCACAGATACGCAGTATTTT. This translates into CASRSSVSTDTQYF.

This clonotype was recorded a few times. The V gene is TRBV18, the J gene TRBJ2-7; D may be TRBD1 (5 bases). Deletions cut 3 bases from V and 4 bases from J, with 10 bases between. CDR3 length: 13 amino acids. Germline V gene data show CDR1 as KGHSH and CDR2 as LQKENI. CDR3: CASSPNRPYEQYF. The CDR3 DNA follows: TGTGCCAGCTCACCCAACAGGCCTTACGAGCAGTACTTC.